This TCR beta chain was obtained from a study of OX40 agonist ivuxolimab in advanced cancers. About the study: Patients were dosed intravenously with ivuxolimab at 0.01 to 10 mg/kg every 2 weeks.

Profiled with immunoSEQ multiplex PCR; TCRdb holds only in-frame clones, not every one. Of around 50,000 clones in the sample, 80% to 90% were seen once. Trimming took 5 bases from V and 10 from J, leaving 21 bases between them. Germline CDR1 reads SGHTA; CDR2 reads FQGNSA. This CDR3 is 15 amino acids long. Autoimmune disease history or systemic immunosuppression excluded patients. Blood draws occurred at baseline, cycle 4 day 1, and cycle 7 day 1. The chain uses TRBV7-2 and TRBJ2-1; D is possibly TRBD1 or TRBD2 (6 bases each). The source was CD4+ or CD8+ T cells sorted from blood, collected in a trial of the OX40 agonist ivuxolimab. This TCR derives from an adult with an advanced solid tumor such as melanoma, head and neck, liver or kidney cancer. The CDR3 reads CASSRGQGTMQEQFF. In DNA form, the CDR3 reads TGTGCCAGCAGCCGGGGGCAGGGCACCATGCAAGAGCAGTTCTTC.